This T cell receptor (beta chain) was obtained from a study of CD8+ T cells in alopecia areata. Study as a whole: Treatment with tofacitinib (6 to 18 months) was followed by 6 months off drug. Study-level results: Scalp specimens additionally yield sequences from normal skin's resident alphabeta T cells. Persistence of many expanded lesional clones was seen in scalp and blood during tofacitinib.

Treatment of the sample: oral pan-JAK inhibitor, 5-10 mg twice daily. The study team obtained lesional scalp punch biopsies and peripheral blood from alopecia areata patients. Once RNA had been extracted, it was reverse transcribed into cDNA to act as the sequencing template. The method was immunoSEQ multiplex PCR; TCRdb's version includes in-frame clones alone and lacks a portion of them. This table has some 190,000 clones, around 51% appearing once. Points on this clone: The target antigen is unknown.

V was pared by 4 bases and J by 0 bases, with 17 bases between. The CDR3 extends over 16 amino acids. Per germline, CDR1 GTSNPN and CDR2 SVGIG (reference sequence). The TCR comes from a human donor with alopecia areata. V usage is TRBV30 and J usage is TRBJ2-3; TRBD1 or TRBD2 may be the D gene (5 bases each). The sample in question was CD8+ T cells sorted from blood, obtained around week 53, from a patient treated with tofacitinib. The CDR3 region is CAWNLGQWDSTDTQYF. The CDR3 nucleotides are TGTGCCTGGAACCTGGGGCAGTGGGACAGCACAGATACGCAGTATTTT.